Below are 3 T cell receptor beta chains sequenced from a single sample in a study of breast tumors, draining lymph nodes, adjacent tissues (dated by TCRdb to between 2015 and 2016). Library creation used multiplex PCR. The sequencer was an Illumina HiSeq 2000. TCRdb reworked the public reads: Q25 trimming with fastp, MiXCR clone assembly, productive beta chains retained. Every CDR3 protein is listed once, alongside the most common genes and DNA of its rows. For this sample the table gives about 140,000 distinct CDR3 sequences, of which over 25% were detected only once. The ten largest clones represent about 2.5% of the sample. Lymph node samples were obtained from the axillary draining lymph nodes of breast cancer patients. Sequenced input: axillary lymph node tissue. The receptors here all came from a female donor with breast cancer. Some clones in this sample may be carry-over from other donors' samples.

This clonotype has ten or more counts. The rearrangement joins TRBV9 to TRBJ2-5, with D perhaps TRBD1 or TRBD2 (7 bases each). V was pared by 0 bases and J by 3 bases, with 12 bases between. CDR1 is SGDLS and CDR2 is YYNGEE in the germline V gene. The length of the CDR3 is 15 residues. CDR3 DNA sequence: TGTGCCAGCAGCGTAGGGGGGGGGACAGAAGAGACCCAGTACTTC. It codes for CASSVGGGTEETQYF. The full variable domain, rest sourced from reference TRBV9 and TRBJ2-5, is DSGVTQTPKHLITATGQRVTLRCSPRSGDLSVYWYQQSLDQGLQFLIQYYNGEERAKGNILERFSAQQFPDLHSELNLSSLELGDSALYFCASSVGGGTEETQYFGPGTRLLVL.

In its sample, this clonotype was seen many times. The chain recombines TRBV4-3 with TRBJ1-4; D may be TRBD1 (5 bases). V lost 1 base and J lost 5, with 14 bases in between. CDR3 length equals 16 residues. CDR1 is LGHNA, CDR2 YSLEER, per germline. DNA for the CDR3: TGCGCCAGCAGCCAAGTGATGTGGGACGGGAATGAAAAACTGTTTTTT. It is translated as CASSQVMWDGNEKLFF.

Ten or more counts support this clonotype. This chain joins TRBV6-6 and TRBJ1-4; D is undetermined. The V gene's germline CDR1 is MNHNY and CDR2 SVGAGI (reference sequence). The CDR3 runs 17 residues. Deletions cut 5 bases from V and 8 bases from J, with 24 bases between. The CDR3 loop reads CASSPSPYRRSDEKLFF. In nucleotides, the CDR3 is TGTGCCAGCAGTCCGAGCCCTTACCGCAGGAGCGACGAAAAACTGTTTTTT.